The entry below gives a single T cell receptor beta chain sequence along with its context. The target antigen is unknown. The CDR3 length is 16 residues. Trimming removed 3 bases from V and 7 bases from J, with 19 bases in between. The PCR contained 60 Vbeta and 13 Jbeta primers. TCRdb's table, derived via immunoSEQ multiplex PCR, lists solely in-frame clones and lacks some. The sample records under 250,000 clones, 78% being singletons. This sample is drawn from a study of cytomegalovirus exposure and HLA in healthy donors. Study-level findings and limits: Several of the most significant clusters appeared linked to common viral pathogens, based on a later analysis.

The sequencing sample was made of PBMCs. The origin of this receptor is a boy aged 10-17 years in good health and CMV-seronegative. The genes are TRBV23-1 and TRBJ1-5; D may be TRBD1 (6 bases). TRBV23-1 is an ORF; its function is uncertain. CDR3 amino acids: CASSQQGKGNNQPQHF. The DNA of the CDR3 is TGCGCCAGCAGTCAGCAGGGGAAGGGTAACAACCAGCCCCAGCATTTT.